The clone carrying this TCR beta chain was counted ten times or more. Its cognate antigen is unknown. PCR was performed a second time for about 7 to 12 cycles using a sample-barcoded 5' primer and a J-beta primer mix. TCRdb re-analysed the 5' RACE reads in MiXCR, keeping a single row per CDR3 protein. This repertoire shows about a million distinct CDR3 sequences, roughly two fifths found once; its top ten account for roughly 13%. Per the germline V gene, CDR1 is SGDLS and CDR2 is YYNGEE. This CDR3 has 16 residues. V lost 3 bases, J lost 6 bases, and 12 bases stayed unmatched. These data come from a study of blood T cells in healthy people across ages. Study-wide findings and caveats: It was the long-lived donors that had more naive CD4+ cells and higher diversity than aged donors. For the donors, CMV status was unknown and possibly confounded expanded clonotype changes.

This chain links TRBV9 with TRBJ2-3; 8 positions agree with TRBD1. The sequence was obtained from a man aged 18 to 30 in good health. The sample comprised blood. CDR3 DNA: TGTGCCAGCAGCGCACTTGACAGGGGAGTGTCGGATACGCAGTATTTT. It translates to CASSALDRGVSDTQYF.